The present entry profiles one TCR beta chain with its context. Its target is unknown. Each participant with HIV received care in the United States. The data stem from a study of long-term antiretroviral therapy in people with HIV. With survey level as its setting, the immunoSEQ assay was v3.0. TCRdb keeps only in-frame clones here, not all; method: immunoSEQ multiplex PCR. The sample shows under 45,000 clones, roughly 93% of them seen only once. This CDR3 comprises 12 residues. Germline lookup yields CDR1 SGHAT and CDR2 FQNNGV. V lost 5 bases and J 6 bases, leaving 10 bases between the germline ends. Study results and caveats: Among HIV repertoires, CDR3 length ranges were narrower than those of controls.

Specimen: unsorted PBMCs, collected almost 9.5 years after starting antiretroviral therapy. The chain employs TRBV11-2 and TRBJ1-1; no clear D gene. The origin of this receptor is a man aged 25 to 45 with HIV. CDR3 region: CASSPDWSEAFF. CDR3 DNA: TGTGCCAGCAGCCCAGACTGGTCTGAAGCTTTCTTT.